This T cell receptor (beta chain) was recovered during a study of OX40 agonist ivuxolimab in advanced cancers. Study-wide background: A history of anti-PD-1, anti-PD-L1 or anti-CTLA-4 therapy was acceptable, and about 40% had some. Partial responses were seen in three patients, one with hepatocellular carcinoma and two with cutaneous melanoma.

General study points: The average count of expanded clones was higher among CD8+ T cells than among CD4+. Clonal expansion by week 6 occurred in CD4+ and CD8+ blood T cells (at 0.1 to 3.0 mg/kg).

Germline V gene lookup returns CDR1 WNHNN and CDR2 SYGVQD (reference sequence). This CDR3 has 13 residues. Measured with immunoSEQ multiplex PCR; TCRdb has only the in-frame clones, and not every one. Of 90,000 to 95,000 clones listed, roughly 86% are singletons. On this clone itself: Its antigen is not identified.

This TCR was recovered from an adult with an advanced solid tumor such as melanoma, head and neck, liver or kidney cancer. This specimen was CD4+ or CD8+ T cells sorted from blood, taken in a trial of the OX40 agonist ivuxolimab. The chain couples TRBV10-1 to TRBJ2-5, with D possibly being TRBD2 (5 bases). The J call may not be correct, given that the DNA end is closer to TRBJ2-7. The CDR3 loop reads CASSGGGSYEQYF. CDR3 nucleotide sequence: TGCGCCAGCAGTGGAGGAGGTTCCTACGAGCAGTACTTC.